This is a list of T cell receptor beta chains from one sample in a study of T cell repertoires in cytomegalovirus infection. These receptors lack a known antigen. From the reads, TCRdb called clonotypes with MiXCR, one entry per CDR3 protein. This table holds approximately 730,000 distinct CDR3 sequences, around 29% found once. The sample consisted of cultured CD8+ T cells from PBMCs, taken from culture after CMV antigen stimulation. These receptors came from a human donor in good health (CMV status not recorded). Some clones in this sample may be carry-over from other donors' samples. CDR3s include the opening cysteine and the closing phenylalanine or tryptophan. D genes are given only for firm matches. Size is omitted from some rows. Given values are once, few, many or a class for expanded clones.

TRBV27	-	12	-	TRBJ2-1	CASGTWGNQQFF	TGTGCCAGCGGAACTTGGGGCAATCAGCAGTTCTTC
TRBV12-3/TRBV12-4	-	14	-	TRBJ2-2	CASRGTTYTGELFF	TGTGCCAGCAGGGGGACAACATACACCGGGGAGCTGTTTTTT
TRBV10-3	-	12	-	TRBJ2-7	CAIRTSSYEQYF	TGTGCCATTAGAACATCCTCCTACGAGCAGTACTTC
TRBV27	TRBD2	15	-	TRBJ2-2	CASRGSGAGTGELFF	TGTGCCAGCAGAGGTAGCGGGGCGGGCACCGGGGAGCTGTTTTTT
TRBV11-2	TRBD1	17	-	TRBJ1-1	CASSFWGQPEMNTEAFF	TGTGCCAGCAGCTTCTGGGGACAGCCCGAAATGAACACTGAAGCTTTCTTT
TRBV7-6	-	13	-	TRBJ1-4	CASSPPGVEKLFF	TGTGCCAGCAGCCCACCCGGGGTTGAAAAACTGTTTTTT
TRBV2	-	11	few	TRBJ1-1	CASRGQRKAFF	TGTGCCAGCAGGGGGCAAAGAAAAGCTTTCTTT
TRBV10-3	-	12	-	TRBJ2-1	CAIRGPHNEQFF	TGTGCCATCAGGGGCCCCCACAATGAGCAGTTCTTC
TRBV6-5	TRBD1	15	-	TRBJ2-7	CARSELRGKGREQYF	TGTGCCCGCAGCGAACTCAGGGGGAAAGGCCGCGAGCAGTACTTC
TRBV6-1	-	16	many	TRBJ1-5	CASSEARFYSNQPQHF	TGTGCCAGCAGTGAAGCTAGATTTTATAGCAATCAGCCCCAGCATTTT
TRBV6-5	-	15	few	TRBJ2-7	CASTYWGPEAYEQYF	TGTGCCAGCACTTACTGGGGGCCGGAAGCCTACGAGCAGTACTTC
TRBV6-1	-	14	few	TRBJ2-1	CASRRGAWDNEQFF	TGTGCCAGCAGGAGGGGGGCTTGGGACAATGAGCAGTTCTTC
TRBV27	-	13	-	TRBJ2-3	CASRGPNPDTQYF	TGTGCCAGTCGAGGGCCAAACCCCGATACGCAGTATTTT
TRBV2	-	12	-	TRBJ1-2	CASRERYYGYTF	TGTGCCAGCAGAGAGCGTTACTATGGCTACACCTTC
TRBV7-9	TRBD1	21	many	TRBJ2-6	CASRSTYPLDRETAGANVLTF	TGTGCCAGCAGGTCTACTTATCCTCTGGACAGGGAGACTGCTGGGGCCAACGTCCTGACTTTC
TRBV24-1	-	15	few	TRBJ1-6	CATSEPGQNNSPLHF	TGTGCCACCAGTGAACCCGGACAGAATAATTCACCCCTCCACTTT
TRBV14	-	14	few	TRBJ1-2	CASSHRRTADGYTF	TGTGCCAGCAGCCATCGTAGGACAGCGGATGGCTACACCTTC
TRBV4-2	TRBD2	17	few	TRBJ2-7	CASSQDPGTSGDYEQYF	TGTGCCAGCAGCCAAGATCCGGGGACTAGCGGGGACTACGAGCAGTACTTC
TRBV28	-	17	-	TRBJ1-1	CASSFRRGQEGNTEAFF	TGTGCCAGCAGTTTTCGGAGGGGCCAGGAGGGGAACACTGAAGCTTTCTTT
TRBV5-1	-	16	many	TRBJ1-1	CASRIHRGIRDTEAFF	TGCGCCAGCAGGATCCATAGGGGTATTAGAGACACTGAAGCTTTCTTT
TRBV7-4	-	15	-	TRBJ2-5	CASSSRDAYQETQYF	TGTGCCAGCAGCTCTCGGGATGCGTACCAAGAGACCCAGTACTTC
TRBV27	-	12	-	TRBJ1-2	CASRGVIYGYTF	TGTGCCAGCCGCGGGGTGATCTATGGCTACACCTTC
TRBV29-1	-	12	-	TRBJ1-1	CSVENRNTEAFF	TGCAGCGTTGAAAATAGGAACACTGAAGCTTTCTTT
TRBV7-9	-	17	few	TRBJ2-5	CASGQNGGRGGRETQYF	TGTGCCAGCGGTCAAAACGGGGGGCGCGGGGGAAGAGAGACCCAGTACTTC
TRBV7-8	TRBD1	20	many	TRBJ2-1	CASSPRWGTGSWSSYNEQFF	TGTGCCAGCAGCCCCCGGTGGGGGACAGGATCGTGGAGCTCCTACAATGAGCAGTTCTTC
TRBV12-3/TRBV12-4	TRBD2	15	-	TRBJ2-2	CAVFGLADNTGELFF	TGTGCCGTTTTCGGACTAGCGGATAACACCGGGGAGCTGTTTTTT
TRBV28	TRBD1	14	-	TRBJ2-4	CASSFGGQGNIQYF	TGTGCCAGCAGTTTCGGCGGACAGGGAAACATTCAGTACTTC
TRBV2	-	17	few	TRBJ2-2	CASSEALDRPSTGELFF	TGTGCCAGCAGTGAAGCCCTAGACCGCCCGAGCACCGGGGAGCTGTTTTTT
TRBV7-9	-	14	few	TRBJ2-5	CASTALQSQETQYF	TGTGCCAGCACCGCGTTACAGAGCCAAGAGACCCAGTACTTC
TRBV12-3/TRBV12-4	-	14	few	TRBJ2-1	CASSLGTQEDEQFF	TGTGCCAGCAGTTTAGGTACTCAGGAGGATGAGCAGTTCTTC
TRBV29-1	-	12	few	TRBJ2-1	CSVEGDAPNPFF	TGCAGCGTTGAAGGGGACGCCCCGAACCCGTTCTTC
TRBV7-6	-	13	-	TRBJ1-1	CASGLLQGTEAFF	TGTGCCAGCGGCTTACTCCAGGGCACTGAAGCTTTCTTT
TRBV20-1	TRBD2	15	few	TRBJ2-1	CSARERTSIYNEQFF	TGCAGTGCCAGGGAGCGGACTAGCATTTACAATGAGCAGTTCTTC
TRBV4-1	-	17	few	TRBJ1-2	CASSQDRQAPFYYGYTF	TGCGCCAGCAGCCAAGATAGACAGGCCCCATTCTATTACGGCTACACCTTC
TRBV19	TRBD1	13	-	TRBJ2-2	CASATGRTGELFF	TGTGCCAGTGCGACAGGGCGCACCGGGGAGCTGTTTTTT
TRBV4-1	-	13	-	TRBJ2-1	CASSQHLYNEQFF	TGCGCCAGCAGCCAACACTTATACAATGAGCAGTTCTTC
TRBV7-6	TRBD1	16	many	TRBJ1-6	CASSLRDSGKGSPLHF	TGTGCCAGCAGCTTAAGGGACAGCGGCAAAGGCTCACCCCTCCACTTT
TRBV7-2	TRBD1	16	many	TRBJ1-5	CASSLARRGSNQPQHF	TGTGCCAGCAGCTTAGCGCGCAGGGGGAGCAATCAGCCCCAGCATTTT
TRBV7-6	-	13	-	TRBJ1-1	CASSPGVYKEAFF	TGTGCCAGCAGCCCCGGGGTTTATAAAGAAGCTTTCTTT
TRBV7-2	-	14	many	TRBJ2-5	CASSLLGNQETQYF	TGTGCCAGCAGCTTACTCGGAAACCAAGAGACCCAGTACTTC
TRBV12-3/TRBV12-4	-	11	few	TRBJ1-2	CASSSGGSYTF	TGTGCCAGCAGCTCCGGAGGGAGCTACACCTTC
TRBV7-8	-	15	few	TRBJ2-1	CASNEGGGLHNEQFF	TGTGCCAGCAACGAAGGGGGGGGGCTACACAATGAGCAGTTCTTC
TRBV6-5	-	12	-	TRBJ1-1	CASSYPGAEAFF	TGTGCCAGCAGTTACCCCGGAGCTGAAGCTTTCTTT
TRBV28	-	15	few	TRBJ2-1	CASSLGGPLYNEQFF	TGTGCCAGCAGTCTGGGCGGGCCCCTCTACAATGAGCAGTTCTTC
TRBV13	TRBD1	14	few	TRBJ2-7	CASSSRDRRYEQYF	TGTGCCAGCAGCTCCCGGGACAGGAGGTACGAGCAGTACTTC
TRBV12-3/TRBV12-4	-	13	few	TRBJ1-2	CASSFGESYGYTF	TGTGCCAGCAGTTTTGGAGAGAGCTATGGCTACACCTTC
TRBV11-1	-	15	-	TRBJ2-3	CASSLPLGLTDTQYF	TGTGCCAGCAGCCTGCCACTAGGCCTCACAGATACGCAGTATTTT
TRBV7-8	TRBD2	18	many	TRBJ2-7	CASSLGWGGLAGSYEQYF	TGTGCCAGCAGCTTAGGTTGGGGCGGACTAGCGGGGTCCTACGAGCAGTACTTC
TRBV2	-	12	few	TRBJ1-2	CARTGQPYGYTF	TGTGCCAGAACCGGACAGCCCTATGGCTACACCTTC
TRBV6-5	-	13	-	TRBJ1-2	CASSPGRTYGYTF	TGTGCCAGCAGTCCCGGGAGGACTTATGGCTACACCTTC
TRBV7-9	-	16	-	TRBJ2-1	CASSPRDMSSYNEQFF	TGTGCCAGCAGCCCTCGGGACATGAGCTCCTACAATGAGCAGTTCTTC
TRBV7-9	TRBD1	17	-	TRBJ1-6	CASSPPTGARYNSPLHF	TGTGCCAGCAGCCCCCCCACAGGGGCTCGGTATAATTCACCCCTCCACTTT
TRBV4-1	TRBD2	15	-	TRBJ2-3	CASSQPGLEVDTQYF	TGCGCCAGCAGCCAGCCGGGACTAGAGGTAGATACGCAGTATTTT
TRBV11-3	-	16	few	TRBJ2-2	CASSSHEDSNTGELFF	TGTGCCAGCAGCTCCCATGAGGACTCGAACACCGGGGAGCTGTTTTTT
TRBV25-1	-	18	-	TRBJ1-2	CASSGSPGAGLVRYGYTF	TGTGCCAGCAGTGGTTCTCCGGGAGCTGGTTTAGTTCGTTATGGCTACACCTTC